The sequence of this TCR beta chain was determined in a study of CD8+CD57+ T cells in acquired aplastic anemia. Background on the study: Sorted CD4+ and CD8+ cells yielded around 3.2 ug of DNA on average. Findings of the study overall: Between patients and controls, CD8+ Simpson's diversity did not vary significantly. Patients and controls had in common twenty-nine CD8+ CDR3 sequences.

As to this clonotype: The antigen is unknown. The junction and the germline gene differ at one end; a read error may be behind it.

The CDR3 length is 13 residues. In germline, CDR1 is LNHNV, CDR2 YYDKDF (reference sequence). CD8+CD57+ cell expansion, shown by flow cytometry, had occurred in the patients selected for sequencing. Profiles of TCR beta VDJ and CDR3 were generated from a genomic DNA template. In TCRdb, the reads were re-called with MiXCR into one record per CDR3 protein. The sample includes approximately 250,000 distinct CDR3 sequences, approximately 80% of them seen just once. The sequence was collected from a human donor with aplastic anemia. Sequencing input: sorted CD4+, CD8+, or CD8+CD57+ T cells (not recorded which) from PBMCs. The V and J genes are TRBV15 and TRBJ2-3; TRBD1 or TRBD2 may be the D gene (6 bases each). Here the CDR3 DNA reads TGTGCCACCGGCGACGGGGGCACAGACAAGGAGCATTTC. Residues: CATGDGGTDKEHF.